This T cell receptor beta chain was documented in a study of OX40 agonist ivuxolimab in advanced cancers. Study-wide context: In three patients, partial responses were observed, one with hepatocellular carcinoma and two with cutaneous melanoma.

This CDR3 is built from 16 residues. V lost 5 bases to trimming and J lost 1 base, with 16 bases between them. The germline CDR1 and CDR2 sequences are SGHVS and FQNEAQ. The method was immunoSEQ multiplex PCR; TCRdb's version includes in-frame clones alone and lacks a portion of them. The table records roughly 70,000 clones, about 82% of them present only once. Turning to this clone: Antigen specificity is unknown. This sample also contains other DNA sequences that code for the same CDR3.

Broader study findings: Clonal expansion from baseline to week 6 occurred in both CD4+ and CD8+ T cells.

Sequences were derived from CD4+ or CD8+ T cells sorted from blood, sampled in a trial of the OX40 agonist ivuxolimab. The chain couples TRBV7-8 to TRBJ2-3; D uncertain. This receptor was obtained from an adult with an advanced solid tumor such as melanoma, head and neck, liver or kidney cancer. This CDR3 reads CASSLESRLRTDTQYF. The CDR3, as DNA: TGTGCCAGCAGCCTAGAAAGCAGGCTACGCACAGATACGCAGTATTTT.